This TCR beta chain appears in the sequencing data of a study of post-analysis software for immune sequencing data. Study context: Relapsing-remitting, secondary progressive and progressive-relapsing forms made up the multiple sclerosis disease courses.

Study results and limitations: Among multiple sclerosis patients, normalized Chao1 diversity was significantly below that of controls. About 5 TRBV segments, including TRBV5-6, TRBV5-1 and TRBV20-1, were more frequent in patients than controls.

Of note for this clonotype: The antigen is unknown.

V gave up 5 bases and J gave up 6 bases, with 14 bases separating them. The CDR3 covers 14 residues. Libraries were made from TCR beta cDNA, and they carried unique molecular identifiers. TCRdb re-called the PCR reads through MiXCR, storing one row per CDR3 protein. The data show about 820,000 distinct CDR3 sequences, roughly 50% seen once. This rearrangement joins TRBV12-3 or TRBV12-4 to TRBJ1-5; D not resolved. Material: blood. The TCR originated in a girl between 5 and 17 years old with multiple sclerosis. CDR3 sequence reads: CASSRSSLAQPQHF. As DNA, the CDR3 is TGTGCCAGCAGTCGTTCTTCTCTGGCTCAGCCCCAGCATTTT.